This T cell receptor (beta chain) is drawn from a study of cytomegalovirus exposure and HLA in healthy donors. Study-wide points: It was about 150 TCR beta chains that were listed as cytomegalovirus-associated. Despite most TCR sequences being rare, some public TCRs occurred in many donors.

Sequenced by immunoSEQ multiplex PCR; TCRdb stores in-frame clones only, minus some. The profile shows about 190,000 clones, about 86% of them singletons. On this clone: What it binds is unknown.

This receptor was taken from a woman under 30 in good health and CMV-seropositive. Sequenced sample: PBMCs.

The CDR3, as DNA: TGTGCCAGCAGCGCCCTAAGGGGGGGCACTGAAGCTTTCTTT. Its translation: CASSALRGGTEAFF. The V gene is TRBV7-6, the J gene TRBJ1-1, with D possibly matching TRBD1 (6 bases). V dropped 5 bases and J dropped 4 bases, with 14 bases sitting between them. In germline, CDR1 is SGHVS, CDR2 FNYEAQ. The length of the CDR3 is 14 residues. The full variable domain, with the rest looked up from reference TRBV7-6 and TRBJ1-1, is GAGVSQSPRYKVTKRGQDVALRCDPISGHVSLYWYRQALGQGPEFLTYFNYEAQQDKSGLPNDRFSAERPEGSISTLTIQRTEQRDSAMYRCASSALRGGTEAFFGQGTRLTVV.